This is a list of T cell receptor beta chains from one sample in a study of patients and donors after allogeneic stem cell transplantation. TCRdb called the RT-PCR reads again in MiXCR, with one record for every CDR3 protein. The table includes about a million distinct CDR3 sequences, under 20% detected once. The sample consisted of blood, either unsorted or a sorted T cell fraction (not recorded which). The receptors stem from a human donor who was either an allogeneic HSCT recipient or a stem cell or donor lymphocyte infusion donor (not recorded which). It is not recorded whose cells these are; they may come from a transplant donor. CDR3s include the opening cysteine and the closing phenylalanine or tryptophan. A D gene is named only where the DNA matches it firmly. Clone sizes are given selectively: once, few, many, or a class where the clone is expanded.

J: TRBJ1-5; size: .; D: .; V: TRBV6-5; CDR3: CASSYSKQGQPQHF; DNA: TGTGCCAGCAGTTACTCGAAACAGGGCCAGCCCCAGCATTTT
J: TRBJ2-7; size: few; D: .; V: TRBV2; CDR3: CASLKDPGTPYEQYF; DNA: TGTGCCAGCCTCAAGGATCCCGGGACCCCCTACGAGCAGTACTTC
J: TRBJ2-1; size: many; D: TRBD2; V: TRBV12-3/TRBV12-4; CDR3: CASSDGLAGGNEQFF; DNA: TGTGCCAGCAGTGACGGACTAGCGGGAGGAAATGAGCAGTTCTTC
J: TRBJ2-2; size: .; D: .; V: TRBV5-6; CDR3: CASSQDEELFF; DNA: TGTGCCAGCAGCCAAGACGAGGAGCTGTTTTTT
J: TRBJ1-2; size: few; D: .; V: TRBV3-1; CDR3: CASSQPDLVYGYTF; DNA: TGTGCCAGCAGCCAGCCGGACTTAGTCTATGGCTACACCTTC
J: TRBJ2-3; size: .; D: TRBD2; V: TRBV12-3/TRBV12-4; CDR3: CASSLKREGADTQYF; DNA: TGTGCCAGCAGTTTAAAGCGGGAGGGCGCAGATACGCAGTATTTT
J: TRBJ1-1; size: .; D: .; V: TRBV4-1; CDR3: CASSQKYRYRVGAFF; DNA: TGCGCCAGCAGCCAAAAATATCGGTACAGAGTGGGAGCTTTCTTT
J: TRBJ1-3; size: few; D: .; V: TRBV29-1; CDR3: CSAQRAAPGNTIYF; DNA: TGCAGCGCGCAACGGGCTGCACCTGGAAACACCATATATTTT
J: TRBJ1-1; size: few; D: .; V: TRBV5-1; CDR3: CASSLVGEGTEAFF; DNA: TGCGCCAGCAGCTTGGTGGGGGAAGGGACTGAAGCTTTCTTT
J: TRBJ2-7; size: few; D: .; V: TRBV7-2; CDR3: CASSLVWVGDQYF; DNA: TGTGCCAGCAGCTTAGTGTGGGTCGGGGATCAGTACTTC
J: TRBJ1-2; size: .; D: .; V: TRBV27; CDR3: CASRGTANTPYTF; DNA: TGTGCCAGCCGCGGGACTGCCAATACTCCCTACACCTTC
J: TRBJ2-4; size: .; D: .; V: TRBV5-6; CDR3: CASSRVTLAKNIQYF; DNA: TGTGCCAGCAGCAGGGTAACCCTCGCCAAAAACATTCAGTACTTC
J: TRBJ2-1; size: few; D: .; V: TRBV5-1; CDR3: CASSLGWYEQFF; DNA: TGCGCCAGCAGCTTGGGATGGTATGAGCAGTTCTTC
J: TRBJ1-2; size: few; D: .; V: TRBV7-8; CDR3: CASSFWTDNYGYTF; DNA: TGTGCCAGCAGCTTCTGGACAGATAACTATGGCTACACCTTC
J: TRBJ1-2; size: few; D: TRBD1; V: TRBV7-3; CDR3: CASSEGAGPFFNYGYTF; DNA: TGTGCCAGCAGCGAGGGGGCGGGACCTTTTTTTAACTATGGCTACACCTTC
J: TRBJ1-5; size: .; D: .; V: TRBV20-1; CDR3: CSARGQGLGGNQPQHF; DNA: TGCAGTGCTAGAGGCCAGGGGCTGGGGGGCAATCAGCCCCAGCATTTT
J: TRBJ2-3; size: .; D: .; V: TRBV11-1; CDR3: CASSRGGGTLQSTDTQYF; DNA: TGTGCCAGCAGCCGCGGGGGCGGGACGCTTCAAAGCACAGATACGCAGTATTTT
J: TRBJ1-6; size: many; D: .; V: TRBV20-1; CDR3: CSARQNSFNSPLHF; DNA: TGCAGTGCGCGGCAGAACAGCTTTAATTCACCCCTCCACTTT
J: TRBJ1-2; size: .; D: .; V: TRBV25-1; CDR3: CASSESPRGSYGYTF; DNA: TGTGCCAGCAGTGAATCCCCTCGCGGATCCTATGGCTACACCTTC
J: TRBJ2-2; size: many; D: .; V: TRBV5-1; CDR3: CASSFLGSANTGELFF; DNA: TGCGCCAGCAGCTTTCTGGGCAGCGCGAACACCGGGGAGCTGTTTTTT
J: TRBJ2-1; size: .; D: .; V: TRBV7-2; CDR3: CASSFRPASIHEQFF; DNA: TGTGCCAGCAGCTTTAGGCCGGCTAGCATACATGAGCAGTTCTTC
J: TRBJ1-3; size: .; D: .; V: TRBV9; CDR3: CASSPQTGNTIYF; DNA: TGTGCCAGCAGCCCCCAAACTGGAAACACCATATATTTT